Below are 27 T cell receptor beta chains sequenced from a single sample in a study of T cell repertoires in cytomegalovirus infection. TCRdb itself ran the reads through MiXCR, one entry per CDR3 protein. The sample shows about 830,000 distinct CDR3 sequences, 32% of them seen only once. These receptors lack a known antigen. This material consisted of cultured CD8+ T cells from PBMCs, taken from culture after CMV antigen stimulation. These receptors originate from a human donor in good health (CMV status not recorded). Some clones in this sample may be carry-over from other donors' samples.

This clonotype was detected a few times. The gene calls are TRBV7-2 and TRBJ2-5; 14 nucleotides agree with TRBD2. This CDR3 region has 17 residues. Per the germline V gene, CDR1 is SGHTA and CDR2 is FQGNSA. V was pared by 1 base and J by 2 bases, with 3 bases of the junction left unmatched. As DNA, the CDR3 is TGTGCCAGCAGCTTAGGACTAGCGGGGGGGGGTCAAGAGACCCAGTACTTC. Translating gives CASSLGLAGGGQETQYF.

A note on this clonotype: This sequence may be a read error, since a much larger clone differs from it by one base. The chain couples TRBV7-6 to TRBJ2-3; possible D gene TRBD1, 6 bases. CDR1 and CDR2 (germline): SGHVS, FNYEAQ. V was cut by 1 base and J by 2 bases, with 10 bases left in between. This CDR3 has 15 amino acids. The CDR3 DNA follows: TGTGCCAGCAGCTTAGGGGACACCAACACAGATACGCAGTATTTT. It yields the protein CASSLGDTNTDTQYF.

This sequence joins TRBV20-1 and TRBJ1-1; 7 bases are shared with TRBD1. This CDR3 spans 13 amino acids. V was pared by 5 bases and J by 1 base, with 4 bases of the junction left unmatched. Germline CDR1 is DFQATT and CDR2 is SNEGSKA (reference sequence). The CDR3 nucleotides are TGCAGTGCTCTGGACAGGTCGAACACTGAAGCTTTCTTT. The encoded protein is CSALDRSNTEAFF.

This clonotype occurred a few times. This sequence joins TRBV12-3 or TRBV12-4 and TRBJ2-3; a weak D match, TRBD2 (7 bases). The CDR3 contains 16 residues. V dropped 5 bases and J dropped 4 bases, with 19 bases sitting between them. The chain's CDR3 is CASSLVGGAFADTQYF. The CDR3 region has the DNA TGTGCCAGCAGTCTCGTGGGGGGGGCCTTTGCAGATACGCAGTATTTT.

In regard to this clonotype: A much larger clone differs by one base, so this may be a read error. The rearrangement uses TRBV2 and TRBJ1-2; D unclear. Trimming pared 2 bases from V and 7 bases from J, leaving 23 bases between. This CDR3 spans 17 amino acids. Germline assignment: CDR1 SNHLY and CDR2 FYNNEI. CDR3 DNA sequence: TGTGCCAGCAGTGAACAAATGAGACAAATTGCCCTGGGTGGCTACACCTTC. Its translation: CASSEQMRQIALGGYTF.

This clonotype turned up a few times. The V gene is TRBV5-6, the J gene TRBJ2-6, with unresolved D. CDR1 SGHDT and CDR2 YYEEEE come from the germline V gene. The V and J ends lost 4 bases and 0 bases respectively, with 11 bases between them. The CDR3 spans 16 residues. The CDR3 DNA reads TGTGCCAGCAGCAGTGGTGGGTACTCTGGGGCCAACGTCCTGACTTTC. This codes for CASSSGGYSGANVLTF.

This rearrangement joins TRBV4-3 to TRBJ2-3, with 11 nucleotides matching TRBD2. Unmatched junction bases numbered 2, after V lost 3 bases and J lost 6 bases. The length of the CDR3 is 14 residues. Per germline, CDR1 LGHNA and CDR2 YSLEER. The CDR3 sequence is CASSHGTSGDTQYF. The CDR3 bases are TGCGCCAGCAGCCATGGGACTAGCGGCGATACGCAGTATTTT.

V gene TRBV28 combines with J gene TRBJ2-3; D unclear. Germline-derived CDR1 and CDR2 are MDHEN and SYDVKM. The CDR3 is made up of 13 amino acids. V dropped 6 bases and J dropped 8 bases, with 15 bases sitting between them. CDR3 DNA: TGTGCCAGCAGCCCAGAGTGGCAAGGTACGCAGTATTTT. It encodes CASSPEWQGTQYF.

This clonotype was seen more than once but under ten times. V is TRBV4-1 and J is TRBJ2-2; D not resolved. This CDR3 has 14 residues. The germline CDR1 and CDR2 sequences are MGHRA and YSYEKL. V was trimmed by 2 bases and J by 7 bases, leaving 11 bases between them. The CDR3 nucleotides read TGCGCCAGCAGCCAACTGGCAGGTCTCGGGGAGCTGTTTTTT. Translating gives CASSQLAGLGELFF.

Only a few counts were recorded for this clonotype. The chain couples TRBV19 to TRBJ1-2; D ambiguous. Trimming removed 6 bases from V and 2 bases from J, with 10 bases in between. The V gene's germline CDR1 is LNHDA and CDR2 SQIVND (reference sequence). The CDR3 totals 13 residues. CDR3 loop: CASSPDWNYGYTF. As DNA, the CDR3 is TGTGCCAGTAGCCCGGACTGGAACTATGGCTACACCTTC. Full variable domain (outside the CDR3, taken from reference TRBV19 and TRBJ1-2): DGGITQSPKYLFRKEGQNVTLSCEQNLNHDAMYWYRQDPGQGLRLIYYSQIVNDFQKGDIAEGYSVSREKKESFPLTVTSAQKNPTAFYLCASSPDWNYGYTFGSGTRLTVV.

The chain combines TRBV5-4 with TRBJ2-3; 8 bases line up with TRBD2. The CDR3 covers 15 residues. V shed 0 bases and J 4 bases; nucleotides not matched to a gene: 4. The germline V gene encodes CDR1 SGHNT and CDR2 YYREEE (reference sequence). CDR3 nucleotide sequence: TGTGCCAGCAGCTTGGAAGCGGGGGCCGCAGATACGCAGTATTTT. Translating gives CASSLEAGAADTQYF.

There are a few counts of this clonotype. The CDR3 protein is CASSLAPRYGYTF. The CDR3 DNA sequence: TGTGCCAGCAGTTTAGCACCGCGCTATGGCTACACCTTC. The chain has TRBV27 and TRBJ1-2; D not certain. Germline CDR1 is MNHEY and CDR2 is SMNVEV (reference sequence). V was shortened by 2 bases and J by 4 bases, with 8 bases between the two germline ends. The CDR3 has 13 residues.

This clonotype was recorded once. The CDR3, as DNA: TGTGCCAGCACAACCGCAGGGGGCGCGATATACGAGCAGTACTTC. This gives the protein CASTTAGGAIYEQYF. V is TRBV6-6 and J is TRBJ2-7, with 8 positions matching TRBD1. Trimming took 7 bases from V and 4 from J; bases not matched to a gene: 12. The CDR3 runs to 15 residues. Germline values: CDR1 MNHNY, CDR2 SVGAGI (reference sequence).

V gene TRBV15 combines with J gene TRBJ1-3, with D possibly TRBD1 on 6 matching bases. CDR1 is LNHNV, CDR2 YYDKDF, per germline (reference sequence). CDR3 length: 14 amino acids. The V gene lost 8 bases and the J gene lost 3 bases, with 14 bases spanning the gap. CDR3 DNA sequence: TGTGCCACCGAGCGGGCAGGGGATGGAAACACCATATATTTT. Translation gives CATERAGDGNTIYF.

This clonotype came up a few times. V and J are TRBV12-3 or TRBV12-4 and TRBJ1-5; the D gene is possibly TRBD1 (5 bases). This CDR3 has 16 amino acids. Trimming left V 5 bases short and J 2 bases short, with 16 bases between. CDR3: CASSPRRSGGNQPQHF. The CDR3 nucleotides are TGTGCCAGCAGTCCCCGCCGTTCGGGGGGCAATCAGCCCCAGCATTTT.

This clonotype was detected only a few times. The chain carries TRBV7-9 and TRBJ2-3; the D gene is possibly TRBD1 (6 bases). The CDR3 is made up of 19 amino acids. V lost 1 base, J lost 0 bases, and 20 bases lay in between. Germline CDR1 reads SEHNR; CDR2 reads FQNEAQ (reference sequence). CDR3 nucleotides: TGTGCCAGCAGCTTAGGGCGACGAGAGGACAGTTCTAGCACAGATACGCAGTATTTT. This codes for CASSLGRREDSSSTDTQYF.

This clonotype was detected a few times. The rearrangement joins TRBV20-1 to TRBJ1-4; 7 positions agree with TRBD1. J was trimmed by 0 bases and V by 8 bases; bases with no gene match: 15. Looked up from germline, CDR1 is DFQATT and CDR2 is SNEGSKA (reference sequence). The CDR3 totals 17 residues. The CDR3 region is CSSRGFTGDATNEKLFF. The CDR3 nucleotides read TGCAGTTCAAGGGGATTTACAGGGGACGCAACTAATGAAAAACTGTTTTTT.

This chain links TRBV4-1 with TRBJ2-1, with 8 bases lining up with TRBD2. The trim removed 2 bases at V and 6 bases at J, leaving 3 bases unmatched. The CDR3 is 14 amino acids. The germline CDR1 and CDR2 sequences are MGHRA and YSYEKL. The CDR3 sequence is CASSQWRGANEQFF. CDR3 DNA sequence: TGCGCCAGCAGCCAATGGCGGGGGGCCAATGAGCAGTTCTTC.

V is TRBV20-1 and J is TRBJ2-7; 7 bases fit TRBD1. Trimming cost V 6 bases and J 2 bases; bases outside gene matches: 7. Germline lookup yields CDR1 DFQATT and CDR2 SNEGSKA (reference sequence). The CDR3 contains 13 residues. The CDR3 nucleotides read TGCAGTGCCCGGAGACAGGGAGCCTACGAGCAGTACTTC. As protein: CSARRQGAYEQYF.

The V and J genes are TRBV7-2 and TRBJ1-5; D may be TRBD1 (5 bases). The CDR3 consists of 15 residues. V was clipped by 4 bases and J by 2 bases, with 12 bases between them. Per germline, CDR1 SGHTA and CDR2 FQGNSA. The CDR3 here is CASSWGPRGNQPQHF. The CDR3 region has the DNA TGTGCCAGCAGCTGGGGACCTCGTGGCAATCAGCCCCAGCATTTT.

There are many counts of this clonotype. The V and J genes are TRBV19 and TRBJ2-5; 9 bases agree with TRBD2. This CDR3 is 20 amino acids long. CDR1 is LNHDA and CDR2 is SQIVND in the germline V gene (reference sequence). Trimming removed 6 bases from V and 0 bases from J; junction bases left unmatched: 20. CDR3 nucleotide sequence: TGTGCCAGTAGGGCCGGGACTAGCAGGACTTGGCCGCTCTACCAAGAGACCCAGTACTTC. Translating gives CASRAGTSRTWPLYQETQYF.

There are a few counts of this clonotype. CDR3: CASTYGGGPTDTQYF. The CDR3 bases are TGTGCCAGCACATATGGGGGGGGACCCACAGATACGCAGTATTTT. The chain employs TRBV27 and TRBJ2-3; 7 bases agree with TRBD2. This CDR3 spans 15 amino acids. The V segment lost 7 bases and the J segment 2 bases; nucleotides outside the gene matches: 9. Per germline, CDR1 MNHEY and CDR2 SMNVEV (reference sequence).

The J gene is TRBJ1-2, the V gene TRBV29-1; a possible D gene is TRBD1 (6 bases). V lost 1 base to trimming and J lost 3 bases, with 21 bases between them. Germline values: CDR1 SQVTM, CDR2 ANQGSEA. The CDR3 spans 17 residues. In DNA form, the CDR3 reads TGCAGCGTTGAAGGGAGCAGGGGTCGAGCCTCCTACTATGGCTACACCTTC. As protein: CSVEGSRGRASYYGYTF.

This clonotype occurred a few times. This chain links TRBV11-2 with TRBJ2-5; 8 bases agree with TRBD2. The V gene's germline CDR1 is SGHAT and CDR2 FQNNGV. CDR3 length equals 18 residues. The trim removed 2 bases at V and 0 bases at J, leaving 11 bases unmatched. CDR3 sequence (DNA): TGTGCCAGCAGCTTATCTTCGGCGGGGGGAACCTACCAAGAGACCCAGTACTTC. Its protein product is CASSLSSAGGTYQETQYF.

This chain links TRBV7-9 with TRBJ1-1; D gene unclear. Germline CDR1 is SEHNR and CDR2 is FQNEAQ (reference sequence). V lost 3 bases and J 4 bases, leaving 9 bases between the germline ends. The CDR3 is 13 residues long. The chain's CDR3 is CASSFPWGTEAFF. For the CDR3, the DNA is TGTGCCAGCAGCTTCCCCTGGGGCACTGAAGCTTTCTTT.

The CDR3 nucleotides read TGTGCCAGCACCTTGGGTGGGTCACCCCTCCACTTT. Translation: CASTLGGSPLHF. The chain joins TRBV12-3 or TRBV12-4 to TRBJ1-6; D is uncertain. The CDR3 totals 12 residues. V lost 7 bases, J lost 10 bases, and 11 bases lay in between.

This clonotype was observed a handful of times. This rearrangement joins TRBV15 to TRBJ2-3; 9 bases fit TRBD1. CDR3 length: 18 amino acids. J was trimmed by 0 bases and V by 0 bases; bases with no gene match: 7. Germline V gene lookup returns CDR1 LNHNV and CDR2 YYDKDF (reference sequence). CDR3 sequence: CATSRDPGTGFSTDTQYF. The CDR3 region has the DNA TGTGCCACCAGCAGAGATCCCGGGACAGGGTTTAGCACAGATACGCAGTATTTT.